These 16 T cell receptor beta chains were sequenced from one sample in a study of shared T cell receptors in the human thymus. The assay was immunoSEQ multiplex PCR, and TCRdb's table has in-frame clones only and misses some. The data show roughly 500,000 clones, around three quarters seen once. The same data also went into a second study, on human thymus T cells.

The sequenced sample was thymocytes. The receptor source for this set is a boy younger than two with a congenital heart defect.

The V gene is TRBV19, the J gene TRBJ2-6; 9 positions match TRBD1. Germline V gene sequence: CDR1 LNHDA, CDR2 SQIVND (reference sequence). V lost 9 bases and J lost 8; bases outside the gene matches: 8. This CDR3 comprises 14 residues. The chain's CDR3 is CASRRGQGTNVLTF. The CDR3 bases are TGTGCCAGCCGGCGGGGACAGGGAACCAACGTCCTGACTTTC. Full variable domain (rest looked up from reference TRBV19 and TRBJ2-6): DGGITQSPKYLFRKEGQNVTLSCEQNLNHDAMYWYRQDPGQGLRLIYYSQIVNDFQKGDIAEGYSVSREKKESFPLTVTSAQKNPTAFYLCASRRGQGTNVLTFGAGSRLTVL.

The rearrangement joins TRBV11-3 to TRBJ2-5, with a possible D match to TRBD2 (5 bases). The germline CDR1 and CDR2 sequences are SGHNT and YENEEA. Trimming left V 6 bases short and J 6 bases short, with 14 bases between. This CDR3 is 13 amino acids long. Written as DNA, the CDR3 is TGTGCCAGCAGGCCCCGAGGGCGTCAGACCCAGTACTTC. Its protein product is CASRPRGRQTQYF.

V usage is TRBV25-1 and J usage is TRBJ2-7, with 8 bases fitting TRBD1. The CDR3 runs 15 residues. J was trimmed by 5 bases and V by 4 bases; bases with no gene match: 10. The V gene's germline CDR1 is MGHDK and CDR2 SYGVNS. The CDR3 nucleotides are TGTGCCAGCAGTGCCCACGGACAGGGAGCCCACGAGCAGTACTTC. Its protein product is CASSAHGQGAHEQYF.

DNA for the CDR3: TGTGCCAGCAGTTTGGGATACAGGGGCAAAAATGGCTACACCTTC. This encodes CASSLGYRGKNGYTF. The chain joins TRBV27 to TRBJ1-2; 7 bases line up with TRBD1. V lost 3 bases, J lost 6 bases, and 10 bases stayed unmatched. CDR1 is MNHEY and CDR2 is SMNVEV in the germline V gene (reference sequence). This CDR3 is 15 amino acids long.

J is TRBJ2-1 and V is TRBV13, with 10 bases aligning to TRBD1. The length of the CDR3 is 15 residues. V gave up 2 bases and J gave up 7 bases; unmatched junction bases: 5. From germline, CDR1 is PRHDT and CDR2 FYEKMQ (reference sequence). The CDR3 reads CASSLPGTGENEQFF. Here the CDR3 DNA reads TGTGCCAGCAGCTTACCCGGGACAGGGGAAAATGAGCAGTTCTTC. The complete variable domain, with remaining parts taken from reference TRBV13 and TRBJ2-1, reads AAGVIQSPRHLIKEKRETATLKCYPIPRHDTVYWYQQGPGQDPQFLISFYEKMQSDKGSIPDRFSAQQFSDYHSELNMSSLELGDSALYFCASSLPGTGENEQFFGPGTRLTVL.

The chain combines TRBV27 with TRBJ2-7; 8 nucleotides align to TRBD2. V shed 5 bases and J 2 bases; nucleotides not matched to a gene: 14. Germline CDR1 is MNHEY and CDR2 is SMNVEV (reference sequence). This CDR3 is 17 amino acids long. CDR3 DNA: TGTGCCAGCAGTCCCCTGCGGGGGGTGGATGCGACCTACGAGCAGTACTTC. Amino acid sequence: CASSPLRGVDATYEQYF.

The CDR3 bases are TGCGCCAGCAGTCATGCACAGAAACGGAATTACGAGCAGTACTTC. Residues: CASSHAQKRNYEQYF. The chain uses TRBV23-1 and TRBJ2-7, with D unresolved. TRBV23-1 is an open reading frame whose function is uncertain. V was shortened by 3 bases and J by 4 bases, with 16 bases between the two germline ends. This CDR3 region has 15 residues.

This clone was counted once. The gene calls are TRBV25-1 and TRBJ2-7; 11 positions match TRBD2. This CDR3 has 17 residues. CDR1 and CDR2 (germline): MGHDK, SYGVNS. J was trimmed by 4 bases and V by 6 bases; bases with no gene match: 14. Written as DNA, the CDR3 is TGTGCCAGCAGCCCCCCAAGCGTAGCGGGAGGGCCATACGAGCAGTACTTC. Encoded protein: CASSPPSVAGGPYEQYF.

A few counts support this clone. This chain connects TRBV10-3 to TRBJ2-1, with D possibly TRBD2 on 7 matching bases. With 4 bases removed from V and 5 bases from J, the gap between germline ends came to 15 bases. CDR1 is ENHRY and CDR2 is SYGVKD in the germline V gene. This CDR3 has 15 residues. CDR3 protein: CAISGKREGDNEQFF. The CDR3, as DNA: TGTGCCATCAGTGGGAAGAGGGAGGGGGACAATGAGCAGTTCTTC.

This chain joins TRBV7-8 and TRBJ2-7, with D perhaps matching TRBD1 (5 bases). Germline V gene sequence: CDR1 SGHVS, CDR2 FQNEAQ. The V gene lost 5 bases and the J gene lost 5 bases, with 19 bases spanning the gap. The CDR3 length is 15 residues. CDR3 amino acids: CASSQGREIRDEQYF. The CDR3 DNA sequence: TGTGCCAGCAGCCAGGGTAGGGAAATTAGGGACGAGCAGTACTTC.

V is TRBV6-4 and J is TRBJ1-2; TRBD1 is a possible D gene (6 bases). With 6 bases removed from V and 8 bases from J, the gap between germline ends came to 13 bases. Germline CDR1 MRHNA, CDR2 SNTAGT. The CDR3 has 12 residues. Here the CDR3 reads CASRTGPLGYTF. CDR3 nucleotides: TGTGCCAGCAGGACAGGACCTCTCGGCTACACCTTC.

The J gene is TRBJ1-1, the V gene TRBV6-5; 7 positions agree with TRBD1. The junction had 7 bases not matched to a gene; V was cut back by 2 bases and J by 1 base. Germline CDR1 and CDR2: MNHEY and SVGAGI. This CDR3 has 16 amino acids. CDR3 in DNA: TGTGCCAGCAGTTACAGAGGGGGCCGTCCGAACACTGAAGCTTTCTTT. It is translated as CASSYRGGRPNTEAFF.

The J gene is TRBJ1-5, the V gene TRBV6-1; D might be TRBD1 (6 bases). The CDR3 runs 13 residues. CDR1 and CDR2 from the germline V gene are MNHNS and SASEGT. V shed 11 bases and J shed 3 bases, with 14 bases lying between them. The CDR3 coding sequence is TGTGCCCCCCAGGGGCAGATCAATCAGCCCCAGCATTTT. Protein: CAPQGQINQPQHF.

The V gene is TRBV13, the J gene TRBJ2-5, with D hard to call. CDR3 length: 14 amino acids. V lost 2 bases, J lost 3 bases, and 10 bases lay in between. CDR1 PRHDT and CDR2 FYEKMQ come from the germline V gene (reference sequence). Here the CDR3 reads CASSLYRSKETQYF. The CDR3 nucleotides are TGTGCCAGCAGCTTATACAGATCCAAAGAGACCCAGTACTTC.

This chain connects TRBV16 to TRBJ2-7; 11 bases align to TRBD1. Germline CDR1 and CDR2: KGHSY and FQNENV. The V segment lost 3 bases and the J segment 5 bases; nucleotides outside the gene matches: 3. The CDR3 sequence is 14 residues long. CDR3 nucleotide sequence: TGTGCCAGCAGCCATGGGACAGGGGGGCACGAGCAGTACTTC. As protein: CASSHGTGGHEQYF.

The chain recombines TRBV12-5 with TRBJ2-3, with TRBD2 matching over 8 bases. Germline CDR1 reads LGHNT; CDR2 reads FRNRAP. The V segment lost 7 bases and the J segment 1 base; nucleotides outside the gene matches: 4. This CDR3 contains 14 residues. CDR3 coding DNA: TGTGCTAGTGTCCTAGCGGGCGGCACAGATACGCAGTATTTT. It encodes CASVLAGGTDTQYF. The variable domain in full, with the rest retrieved from reference TRBV12-5 and TRBJ2-3, is DARVTQTPRHKVTEMGQEVTMRCQPILGHNTVFWYRQTMMQGLELLAYFRNRAPLDDSGMPKDRFSAEMPDATLATLKIQPSEPRDSAVYFCASVLAGGTDTQYFGPGTRLTVL.